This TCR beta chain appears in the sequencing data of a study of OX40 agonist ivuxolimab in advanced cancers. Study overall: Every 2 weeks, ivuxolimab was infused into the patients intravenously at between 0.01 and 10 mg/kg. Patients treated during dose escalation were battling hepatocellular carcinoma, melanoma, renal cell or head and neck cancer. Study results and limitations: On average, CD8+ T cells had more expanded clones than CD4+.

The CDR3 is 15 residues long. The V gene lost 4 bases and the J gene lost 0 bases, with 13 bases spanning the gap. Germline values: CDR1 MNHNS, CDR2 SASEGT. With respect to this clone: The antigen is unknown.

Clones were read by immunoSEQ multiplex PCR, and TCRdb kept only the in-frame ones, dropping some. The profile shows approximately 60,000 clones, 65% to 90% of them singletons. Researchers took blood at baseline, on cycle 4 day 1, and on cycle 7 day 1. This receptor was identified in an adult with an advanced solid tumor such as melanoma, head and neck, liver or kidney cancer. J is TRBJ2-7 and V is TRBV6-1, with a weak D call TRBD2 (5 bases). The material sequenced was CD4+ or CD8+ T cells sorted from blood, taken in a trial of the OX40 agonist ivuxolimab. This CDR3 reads CASSGFPAGSYEQYF. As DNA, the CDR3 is TGTGCCAGCAGTGGGTTCCCGGCGGGCTCCTACGAGCAGTACTTC.